Listed below are T cell receptor beta chains from one sample, sequenced in a study of blood T cells in healthy people across ages. TCRdb redid the calling of the 5' RACE reads with MiXCR, one entry per CDR3 protein. The data contain around 650,000 distinct CDR3 sequences, about 30% of them seen just once; the ten biggest clones take up roughly 14%. The sample comprised blood. The receptor set was obtained from an elderly woman in good health. CDR3s include the opening cysteine and the closing phenylalanine or tryptophan.

cdr3_length: 15
v_call: TRBV9
j_call: .
cdr3_aa: CASSVVSSSYNEQYF

cdr3_length: 13
v_call: TRBV3-1
j_call: TRBJ1-1
cdr3_aa: CASSQGTQIEAFF

cdr3_length: 16
v_call: TRBV5-1
j_call: TRBJ1-1
cdr3_aa: CASSLVFAGPNTEAFF

cdr3_length: 12
v_call: TRBV30
j_call: TRBJ2-7
cdr3_aa: CAWSASSYEQYF

cdr3_length: 15
v_call: TRBV6-5
j_call: TRBJ2-2
cdr3_aa: CASRNDRTNTGELFF

cdr3_length: 14
v_call: TRBV6-6
j_call: TRBJ1-6
cdr3_aa: CASSSRDRVSPLHF

cdr3_length: 14
v_call: TRBV6-5
j_call: TRBJ1-2
cdr3_aa: CASSPTGGTTGYTF

cdr3_length: 14
v_call: TRBV12-3/TRBV12-4
j_call: TRBJ1-5
cdr3_aa: CASSMDGSNQPQHF

cdr3_length: 14
v_call: TRBV7-9
j_call: TRBJ2-7
cdr3_aa: CASSWAEETYEQYF

cdr3_length: 13
v_call: TRBV12-3/TRBV12-4
j_call: TRBJ2-3
cdr3_aa: CASNEFGTDTQYF

cdr3_length: 10
v_call: TRBV19
j_call: TRBJ2-1
cdr3_aa: CASGWNEQFF

cdr3_length: 13
v_call: TRBV5-1
j_call: TRBJ2-5
cdr3_aa: CASSPFRQGWEYF

cdr3_length: 17
v_call: TRBV29-1
j_call: TRBJ2-3
cdr3_aa: CSVEALAGGLRTDTQYF

cdr3_length: 15
v_call: TRBV5-1
j_call: TRBJ1-1
cdr3_aa: CASSWGTGANTEAFF

cdr3_length: 14
v_call: TRBV5-1
j_call: TRBJ2-4
cdr3_aa: CASSQGLDGNIQYF

cdr3_length: 13
v_call: TRBV30
j_call: TRBJ2-1
cdr3_aa: CAWSVGPPNEQFF

cdr3_length: 15
v_call: TRBV3-1
j_call: TRBJ2-7
cdr3_aa: CASSQDLGPFYEQYF

cdr3_length: 11
v_call: TRBV5-8
j_call: TRBJ1-5
cdr3_aa: CASSALGPQHF

cdr3_length: 15
v_call: TRBV5-1
j_call: .
cdr3_aa: CASSLVPGGADEQYF

cdr3_length: 18
v_call: TRBV7-8
j_call: TRBJ2-5
cdr3_aa: CASSLRGTSGGRQETQYF

cdr3_length: 13
v_call: TRBV6-5
j_call: TRBJ1-5
cdr3_aa: CASSYSFTQPQHF

cdr3_length: 15
v_call: TRBV7-3
j_call: TRBJ1-1
cdr3_aa: CASSSISLGITEAFF

cdr3_length: 15
v_call: TRBV5-1
j_call: TRBJ1-1
cdr3_aa: CASSDGQGLNTEAFF

cdr3_length: 14
v_call: TRBV5-6
j_call: TRBJ1-2
cdr3_aa: CASSLPGQGVGYTF

cdr3_length: 14
v_call: TRBV20-1
j_call: TRBJ1-3
cdr3_aa: CSAEDGPSGNTIYF

cdr3_length: 14
v_call: TRBV30
j_call: TRBJ1-1
cdr3_aa: CAWRGDRGVTEAFF

cdr3_length: 16
v_call: TRBV7-9
j_call: TRBJ2-1
cdr3_aa: CASSTQGGQGANEQFF

cdr3_length: 13
v_call: TRBV27
j_call: TRBJ1-4
cdr3_aa: CASAAGGDEKLFF

cdr3_length: 15
v_call: TRBV6-2/TRBV6-3
j_call: TRBJ1-2
cdr3_aa: CANSENRGIFYGYTF

cdr3_length: 19
v_call: TRBV27
j_call: TRBJ1-6
cdr3_aa: CASRRLTQTGSSYNSPLHF

cdr3_length: 15
v_call: TRBV24-1
j_call: TRBJ2-1
cdr3_aa: CATSDSAQGKGEQFF

cdr3_length: 15
v_call: TRBV2
j_call: TRBJ1-5
cdr3_aa: CASTQMRNSNQPQHF

cdr3_length: 16
v_call: TRBV18
j_call: TRBJ1-1
cdr3_aa: CASSAQSAGPNTEAFF

cdr3_length: 18
v_call: TRBV6-5
j_call: TRBJ1-3
cdr3_aa: CASSYSPGDRRSGNTIYF

cdr3_length: 15
v_call: TRBV20-1
j_call: TRBJ1-1
cdr3_aa: CSARVPTGGNTEAFF

cdr3_length: 14
v_call: TRBV27
j_call: TRBJ1-2
cdr3_aa: CASSLSGTSYGYTF

cdr3_length: 18
v_call: TRBV3-1
j_call: TRBJ2-7
cdr3_aa: CASSGVRQGPLHSYEQYF

cdr3_length: 13
v_call: TRBV6-6
j_call: TRBJ1-1
cdr3_aa: CASSYSGGGEAFF

cdr3_length: 18
v_call: TRBV20-1
j_call: TRBJ2-3
cdr3_aa: CSARDWSGGGRRTDTQYF

cdr3_length: 19
v_call: TRBV15
j_call: TRBJ2-7
cdr3_aa: CATSRDPGWEGGRTYEQYF

cdr3_length: 16
v_call: TRBV6-6
j_call: TRBJ1-2
cdr3_aa: CASRRTGGPTSDGYTF

cdr3_length: 12
v_call: TRBV20-1
j_call: TRBJ1-1
cdr3_aa: CSADTGNGAAFF

cdr3_length: 14
v_call: TRBV6-6
j_call: TRBJ2-5
cdr3_aa: CASSRGQLEETQYF

cdr3_length: 14
v_call: TRBV25-1
j_call: .
cdr3_aa: CASSLTGGSNEQYF

cdr3_length: 11
v_call: TRBV30
j_call: TRBJ1-2
cdr3_aa: CAWRGAYGYTF

cdr3_length: 14
v_call: TRBV6-1
j_call: TRBJ2-3
cdr3_aa: CASKQRGGADTQYF

cdr3_length: 13
v_call: TRBV7-9
j_call: TRBJ1-2
cdr3_aa: CASSPTGSHGYTF

cdr3_length: 13
v_call: TRBV5-1
j_call: TRBJ2-3
cdr3_aa: CASSAGTQDTQYF

cdr3_length: 14
v_call: TRBV10-3
j_call: TRBJ2-3
cdr3_aa: CAIRTTTSTDTQYF

cdr3_length: 14
v_call: TRBV20-1
j_call: TRBJ1-1
cdr3_aa: CSARDLLDGTEAFF

cdr3_length: 15
v_call: TRBV19
j_call: TRBJ2-1
cdr3_aa: CASSIATGGYNEQFF

cdr3_length: 12
v_call: TRBV25-1
j_call: TRBJ1-5
cdr3_aa: CASSANREPQHF

cdr3_length: 15
v_call: TRBV3-1
j_call: TRBJ1-4
cdr3_aa: CASSQRSQDHEKLFF

cdr3_length: 16
v_call: TRBV6-1
j_call: TRBJ2-5
cdr3_aa: CASSVKAIGSQETQYF

cdr3_length: 16
v_call: TRBV4-2
j_call: TRBJ1-2
cdr3_aa: CASSRGDPSANYGYTF